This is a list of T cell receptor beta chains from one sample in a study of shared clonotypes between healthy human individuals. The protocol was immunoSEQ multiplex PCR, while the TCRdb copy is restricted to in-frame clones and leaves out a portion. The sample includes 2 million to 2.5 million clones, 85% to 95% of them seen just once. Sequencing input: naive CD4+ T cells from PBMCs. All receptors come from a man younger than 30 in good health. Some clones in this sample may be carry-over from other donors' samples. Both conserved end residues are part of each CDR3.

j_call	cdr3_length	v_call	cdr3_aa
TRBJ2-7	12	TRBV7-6	CASSLPMDEQYF
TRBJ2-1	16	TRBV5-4	CASSLGGTSGINEQFF
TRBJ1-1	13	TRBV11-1	CASSLSMNTEAFF
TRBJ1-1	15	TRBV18	CASSPQQSGNTEAFF
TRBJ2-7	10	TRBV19	CASRSHEQYF
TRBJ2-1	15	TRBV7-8	CASSLVLGIGNEQFF
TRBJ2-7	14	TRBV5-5	CASSPASASYEQYF
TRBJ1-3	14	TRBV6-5	CASSYSRSGNTIYF
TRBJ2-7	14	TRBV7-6	CASSTGTGSREQYF
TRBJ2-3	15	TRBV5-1	CASSLSEGGTDTQYF
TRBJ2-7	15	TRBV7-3	CASSLSGGGIGEQYF
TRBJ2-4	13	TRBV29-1	CSVEGLAENIQYF
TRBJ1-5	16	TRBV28	CASSRWTGQTYQPQHF
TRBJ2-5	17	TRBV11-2	CASSPRGVRPHQETQYF
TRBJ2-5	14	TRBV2	CASSATSDQETQYF
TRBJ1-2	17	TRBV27	CASSLSRRGRRYYGYTF
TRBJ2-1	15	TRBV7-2	CASSPLAGYHNEQFF
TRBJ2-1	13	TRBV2	CASSDGADNEQFF
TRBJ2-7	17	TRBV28	CASSGGLAGGPSGEQYF
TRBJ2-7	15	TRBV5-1	CASSLAGAAAYEQYF
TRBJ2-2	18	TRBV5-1	CASSLWREAGRITGELFF
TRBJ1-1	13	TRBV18	CASSRQGGTEAFF
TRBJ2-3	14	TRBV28	CASSSPSLPDTQYF
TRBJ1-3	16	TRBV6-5	CASSYNRMASGNTIYF
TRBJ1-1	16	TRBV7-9	CASSLAEGQGKTEAFF
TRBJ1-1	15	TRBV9	CASSVRGLGGTEAFF
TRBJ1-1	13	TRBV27	CASSLGPGAQAFF
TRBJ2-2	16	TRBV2	CASNPSLGPTTGELFF
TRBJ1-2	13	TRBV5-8	CASSPGLNYGYTF
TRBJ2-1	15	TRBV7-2	CASSLDRLEHNEQFF
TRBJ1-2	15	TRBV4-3	CASSQADRPLYGYTF
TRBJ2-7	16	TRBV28	CASSSPGQRHSYEQYF
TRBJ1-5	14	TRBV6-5	CASSLRGPHQPQHF
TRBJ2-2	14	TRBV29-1	CSVEDRVNTGELFF
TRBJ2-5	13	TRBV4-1	CASSPDNRETQYF
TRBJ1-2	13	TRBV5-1	CASSQATGTGYTF
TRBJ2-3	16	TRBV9	CASPPVGGTHTDTQYF
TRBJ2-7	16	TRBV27	CASSLPPGGRIYEQYF
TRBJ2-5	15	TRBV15	CATSKGGEPGSPQYF
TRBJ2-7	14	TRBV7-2	CASSLAGGLGEQYF
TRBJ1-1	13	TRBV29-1	CSARGGEATEAFF
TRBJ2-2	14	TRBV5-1	CASSSSGRTGELFF
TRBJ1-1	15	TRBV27	CASSRDRGRNTEAFF
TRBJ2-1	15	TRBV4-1	CASSRGSGSYNEQFF
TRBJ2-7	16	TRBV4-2	CASSQASASGYYEQYF
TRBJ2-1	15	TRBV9	CASSEDRGRWNEQFF
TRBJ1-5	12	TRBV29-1	CSNDDSNQPQHF
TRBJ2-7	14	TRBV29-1	CSVLKGGITSEQYF
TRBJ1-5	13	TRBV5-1	CASSPGLNQPQHF
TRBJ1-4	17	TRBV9	CASSVGSRQGAYEKLFF
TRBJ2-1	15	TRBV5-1	CASSIAGADYNEQFF
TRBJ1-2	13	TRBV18	CASSPAGPDGYTF
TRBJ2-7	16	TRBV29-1	CSVEDTASRKAYEQYF
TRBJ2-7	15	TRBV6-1	CASRGTSPTSYEQYF
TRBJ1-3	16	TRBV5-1	CASSLLGQSSGNTIYF